These 18 T cell receptor beta chains originate from one sample sequenced in a study of T cell responses to AZD1222 COVID-19 vaccine. The method was immunoSEQ multiplex PCR; TCRdb's version includes in-frame clones alone and lacks a portion of them. The sample has 150,000 to 200,000 clones, around 89% seen once. Sequences were derived from peripheral blood, sampled on day 0 of AZD1222 vaccination. The receptors here all came from an adult in good health.

This chain links TRBV9 with TRBJ2-1; 8 positions match TRBD1. The length of the CDR3 is 15 residues. V trimming: 3 bases; J trimming: 0 bases; junction bases outside the gene matches: 2. Germline CDR1 SGDLS, CDR2 YYNGEE. CDR3 sequence (DNA): TGTGCCAGCAGCGGGACAGGGAACTCCTACAATGAGCAGTTCTTC. As protein: CASSGTGNSYNEQFF.

The chain links TRBV12-3 or TRBV12-4 to TRBJ2-1, with D unresolved. The ends were cut back, 5 bases at V and 8 bases at J, with 7 bases in the middle. CDR3 size: 11 residues. Written as DNA, the CDR3 is TGTGCCAGCAGTACCATTGATGAGCAGTTCTTC. It codes for CASSTIDEQFF.

This chain uses TRBV28 with TRBJ2-1; possibly TRBD1 for D (8 bases). The CDR3 runs to 15 residues. Germline V gene lookup returns CDR1 MDHEN and CDR2 SYDVKM. Trimming pared 5 bases from V and 7 bases from J, leaving 18 bases between. The DNA for the CDR3 is TGTGCCAGCAGTGCCACAGGGGGGGCGAAGAATGAGCAGTTCTTC. Its protein product is CASSATGGAKNEQFF.

The genes are TRBV28 and TRBJ2-7; 11 bases map to TRBD1. The V and J ends lost 7 bases and 5 bases, in that order; junction bases with no gene match: 7. In germline, CDR1 is MDHEN, CDR2 SYDVKM. The CDR3 is 14 residues long. The CDR3 spells CASIPGQGVDEQYF. CDR3 DNA sequence: TGTGCCAGCATCCCGGGACAGGGGGTTGACGAGCAGTACTTC. Variable domain in full (rest from reference TRBV28 and TRBJ2-7): DVKVTQSSRYLVKRTGEKVFLECVQDMDHENMFWYRQDPGLGLRLIYFSYDVKMKEKGDIPEGYSVSREKKERFSLILESASTNQTSMYLCASIPGQGVDEQYFGPGTRLTVT.

This chain connects TRBV18 to TRBJ1-4; D possibly corresponds to TRBD1 (5 bases). The CDR3 is 16 residues long. Germline CDR1 KGHSH, CDR2 LQKENI. Trimming shortened V by 4 bases and J by 1 base, and 13 bases separated the two germline ends. As DNA, the CDR3 is TGTGCCAGCTCACAGGCGAGGACACAAACTAATGAAAAACTGTTTTTT. This gives the protein CASSQARTQTNEKLFF.

This chain joins TRBV29-1 and TRBJ2-5; D is perhaps TRBD1 or TRBD2 (5 bases each). Germline V gene lookup returns CDR1 SQVTM and CDR2 ANQGSEA. The CDR3 sequence is 14 residues long. The V end lost 3 bases, the J end lost 4 bases, and 15 bases lay between the germline ends. The CDR3 protein is CSVDRTPEGETQYF. The CDR3 DNA is TGCAGCGTTGATAGGACACCCGAGGGAGAGACCCAGTACTTC.

This chain connects TRBV5-1 to TRBJ2-3; no clear D gene. The V and J ends lost 0 bases and 2 bases respectively, with 7 bases between them. The germline gives CDR1 SGHRS, CDR2 YFSETQ. The length of the CDR3 is 14 residues. The CDR3 is CASSLGSSTDTQYF. CDR3 DNA: TGCGCCAGCAGCTTGGGCTCTTCCACAGATACGCAGTATTTT.

The sample holds one count of this clone. This chain uses TRBV12-1 with TRBJ2-5; the D call TRBD1 from the table was never checked on the DNA. TRBV12-1 is marked as a pseudogene. This CDR3 region has 17 residues. Here the CDR3 DNA reads TGTGCCAGCAGCTTTGGGGGGCCCGACCGCCCGCAAGAGACCCAGTACTTC. It is translated as CASSFGGPDRPQETQYF.

V is TRBV12-3 or TRBV12-4 and J is TRBJ1-5, with D tentatively TRBD1 (5 bases). Trimming removed 8 bases from V and 3 bases from J, with 11 bases in between. CDR3 length equals 13 residues. The CDR3 region has the DNA TGTGCCAGCGCAGGGACGGACAATCAGCCCCAGCATTTT. Amino acids: CASAGTDNQPQHF.

The chain joins TRBV7-2 to TRBJ2-7, with D hard to call. The CDR3 sequence is 15 residues long. V gave up 3 bases and J gave up 2 bases, with 14 bases separating them. Germline CDR1 reads SGHTA; CDR2 reads FQGNSA. The DNA of the CDR3 is TGTGCCAGCAGCTTCGGATCTCTAAAGACCTACGAGCAGTACTTC. It specifies CASSFGSLKTYEQYF.

The rearrangement uses TRBV6-6 and TRBJ1-2, with TRBD1 matching over 8 bases. The germline V gene encodes CDR1 MNHNY and CDR2 SVGAGI (reference sequence). The CDR3 extends over 15 amino acids. V lost 5 bases to trimming and J lost 4 bases; unmatched junction nucleotides: 9. CDR3 DNA: TGTGCCAGCAGTACGACAGGGGAAATAGCCTATGGCTACACCTTC. Amino acid sequence: CASSTTGEIAYGYTF.

This clone was seen a single time. The rearrangement links TRBV5-5 to TRBJ1-1; D not resolved. The germline CDR1 and CDR2 sequences are SGHKS and YYEKEE (reference sequence). The CDR3 spans 11 residues. Trimming pared 4 bases from V and 11 bases from J, leaving 12 bases between. The CDR3 DNA is TGTGCCAGCAGCGGCGGTCTCCCCGCTTTCTTT. Translating gives CASSGGLPAFF.

Remarks on this clone: Compared with germline, one end of the junction differs, possibly owing to a read error. The chain carries TRBV2 and TRBJ2-1, with no clear D. The CDR3 is made up of 13 amino acids. CDR1 SNHLY and CDR2 FYNNEI come from the germline V gene. In DNA, the CDR3 is TGTGCCAGCAGTGAAGAGTCCTCCAATGAGCAGTTCTTC. This gives the protein CASSEESSNEQFF. The full variable domain, with the rest looked up from reference TRBV2 and TRBJ2-1, is EPEVTQTPSHQVTQMGQEVILRCVPISNHLYFYWYRQILGQKVEFLVSFYNNEISEKSEIFDDQFSVERPDGSNFTLKIRSTKLEDSAMYFCASSEESSNEQFFGPGTRLTVL.

V is TRBV18 and J is TRBJ1-3; D possibly corresponds to TRBD1 (5 bases). Trimming took 6 bases from V and 1 from J, leaving 10 bases between them. CDR1 and CDR2 from the germline V gene are KGHSH and LQKENI. The CDR3 has 14 residues. The CDR3 region is CASSPTVSGNTIYF. CDR3 in DNA: TGTGCCAGCTCTCCGACAGTGTCTGGAAACACCATATATTTT.

V usage is TRBV2 and J usage is TRBJ1-5; D perhaps matches TRBD1 (6 bases). The germline CDR1 and CDR2 sequences are SNHLY and FYNNEI. The germline V and J ends were trimmed by 0 bases and 6 bases, with 15 bases remaining between them. CDR3 length: 16 amino acids. The CDR3 DNA reads as TGTGCCAGCAGTGAAGCGTTAGGAGGGGGTGCTCAGCCCCAGCATTTT. Encoded protein: CASSEALGGGAQPQHF.

The CDR3: CASSYVMGETQYF. Written as DNA, the CDR3 is TGTGCCAGCAGTTACGTCATGGGGGAGACCCAGTACTTC. The chain carries TRBV6-2 or TRBV6-3 and TRBJ2-5, with D hard to call. Germline CDR1 and CDR2: MNHEY and SVGEGT. This CDR3 is 13 amino acids long. Trimming pared 2 bases from V and 5 bases from J, leaving 9 bases between.

The chain carries TRBV27 and TRBJ1-2, with D possibly being TRBD1 (5 bases). The CDR3 sequence is 17 residues long. Germline V gene data show CDR1 as MNHEY and CDR2 as SMNVEV (reference sequence). The germline V and J ends were trimmed by 5 bases and 0 bases, with 19 bases remaining between them. Written as DNA, the CDR3 is TGTGCCAGCAGTACCTACTCGGACACCCTAGCTAACTATGGCTACACCTTC. It specifies CASSTYSDTLANYGYTF.

The chain carries TRBV12-3 or TRBV12-4 and TRBJ1-5; D ambiguous. There are 13 residues in the CDR3. V was cut by 6 bases and J by 5 bases, with 11 bases left in between. This CDR3 is CASSQTSYQPQHF. In nucleotides, the CDR3 is TGTGCCAGCAGCCAGACCTCGTATCAGCCCCAGCATTTT.